This T cell receptor beta chain comes out of a study of beta chain features in type 1 diabetes. General study results and limits: Cells carrying high TCR expression could end up over-represented when cDNA is sequenced.

Sequenced material consisted of expressed TCRB transcripts (all of the isolated RNA was reverse transcribed). This table comes from immunoSEQ multiplex PCR, and its TCRdb copy is limited to in-frame clones, with some not included. The repertoire includes about 360,000 clones, 10% to 15% of them detected once, and about 0.018% sits in the top ten. For this clone: Its antigen is still unknown.

Via CD45RO/CCR7/CD25/CD127/CD95/CD27, cells of the CD4+ naive, central memory, regulatory and stem cell-like memory subsets were sorted. Each sorted population was over 98% pure. Sequencing input: naive CD4+ T cells from blood. This TCR derives from a man younger than 30 in good health.

The CDR3 coding sequence is TGTGCCAGCTCACCATCAGGGAATAATGAGCAGTTCTTC. Its protein is CASSPSGNNEQFF. V is TRBV18 and J is TRBJ2-1; weak D call: TRBD1 (5 bases). Trimming took 2 bases from V and 7 from J, leaving 9 bases between them. Germline V gene sequence: CDR1 KGHSH, CDR2 LQKENI. CDR3 length: 13 residues.